What follows are 32 T cell receptor beta chains derived from one specimen sequenced in a study of control samples from healthy donors and cancer patients. Method: immunoSEQ multiplex PCR; TCRdb's copy keeps in-frame clones and lacks some. The sample records 100,000 or so clones, 82% being singletons. The sample was blood. Every receptor here comes from an older woman in good health.

The chain combines TRBV6-2 or TRBV6-3 with TRBJ2-7, with D possibly being TRBD1 or TRBD2 (6 bases each). Germline CDR1 and CDR2: MNHEY and SVGEGT. CDR3 length: 17 residues. The V end lost 2 bases, the J end lost 7 bases, and 24 bases lay between the germline ends. In DNA form, the CDR3 reads TGTGCCAGCAGTTACCCCTCGGAGGGGGGCCACGTGGGAGAGCAGTACTTC. It codes for CASSYPSEGGHVGEQYF.

The CDR3 here is CASSDPGTISGELFF. The CDR3 DNA sequence: TGTGCCAGCAGTGACCCTGGGACAATATCCGGGGAGCTGTTTTTT. This sequence joins TRBV6-6 and TRBJ2-2, with D tentatively TRBD1 (6 bases). The germline CDR1 and CDR2 sequences are MNHNY and SVGAGI (reference sequence). The CDR3 runs to 15 residues. The ends were cut back, 5 bases at V and 6 bases at J, with 16 bases in the middle.

The gene calls are TRBV6-5 and TRBJ1-6; 8 positions agree with TRBD1. CDR3 length equals 15 residues. Germline V gives CDR1 MNHEY, CDR2 SVGAGI. V dropped 5 bases and J dropped 3; count of bases not matched to a gene: 3. CDR3 sequence reads: CASSIQGGYNSPLHF. The DNA of the CDR3 is TGTGCCAGCAGTATACAGGGGGGCTATAATTCACCCCTCCACTTT.

The chain recombines TRBV9 with TRBJ1-3; D unresolved. Germline V gene lookup returns CDR1 SGDLS and CDR2 YYNGEE. The ends were cut back, 1 base at V and 0 bases at J, with 11 bases in the middle. This CDR3 comprises 16 residues. The CDR3 sequence is CASSVYSAYSGNTIYF. The CDR3 DNA sequence: TGTGCCAGCAGCGTATATTCGGCCTACTCTGGAAACACCATATATTTT.

The rearrangement links TRBV15 to TRBJ1-6; weak D call: TRBD1 (5 bases). This CDR3 region has 14 residues. V gave up 5 bases and J gave up 7 bases, with 12 bases separating them. The V gene's germline CDR1 is LNHNV and CDR2 YYDKDF (reference sequence). CDR3 nucleotide sequence: TGTGCCACCAGCCGATTTGGGGGAAATTCACCCCTCCACTTT. Translated: CATSRFGGNSPLHF.

The chain uses TRBV28 and TRBJ1-3; a possible D gene is TRBD1 (5 bases). Trimming removed 5 bases at V and 0 bases at J, with 20 bases between. The germline V gene has CDR1 MDHEN and CDR2 SYDVKM. The CDR3 is 18 residues long. CDR3 DNA: TGTGCCAGCAGTCCCCTGGGAAGGGGCGCTAACTCTGGAAACACCATATATTTT. This sequence encodes CASSPLGRGANSGNTIYF. Supplemented by reference TRBV28 and TRBJ1-3, the full variable domain reads DVKVTQSSRYLVKRTGEKVFLECVQDMDHENMFWYRQDPGLGLRLIYFSYDVKMKEKGDIPEGYSVSREKKERFSLILESASTNQTSMYLCASSPLGRGANSGNTIYFGEGSWLTVV.

J is TRBJ2-5 and V is TRBV7-6, with D unclear. The CDR3 runs 15 residues. Between the trimmed V and J ends, which lost 1 base and 1 base, there was a span of 10 bases. Germline CDR1 is SGHVS and CDR2 is FNYEAQ. CDR3 loop: CASSLVLRSQETQYF. DNA for the CDR3: TGTGCCAGCAGCTTAGTGCTCAGGTCCCAAGAGACCCAGTACTTC.

The CDR3 DNA follows: TGTGCCAGCAGCCAAGAAGGACTAGCGGGGGGAAACACCGGGGAGCTGTTTTTT. Its translation: CASSQEGLAGGNTGELFF. The J gene is TRBJ2-2, the V gene TRBV3-1 (or the pseudogene TRBV3-2); 14 nucleotides align to TRBD2. Germline lookup yields CDR1 LGHDT and CDR2 YNNKEL (reference sequence). V shed 0 bases, J shed 2 bases, and the junction held 2 bases outside the gene matches. The CDR3 consists of 18 residues.

The rearrangement links TRBV28 to TRBJ2-2, with TRBD1 identical over 7 bases. The CDR3 consists of 18 residues. The V gene end was trimmed by 6 bases and the J gene end by 2 bases; junction bases not matched to a gene: 15. CDR1 is MDHEN, CDR2 SYDVKM, per germline. The CDR3: CASSPKVWDSPNTGELFF. The CDR3 nucleotides are TGTGCCAGCAGCCCGAAGGTATGGGACAGCCCTAACACCGGGGAGCTGTTTTTT.

This clone was counted only a few times. The chain combines TRBV6-2 or TRBV6-3 with TRBJ1-5, with 8 bases that match TRBD1. The junction had 11 bases not matched to a gene; V was cut back by 4 bases and J by 0 bases. CDR3 length equals 18 residues. From germline, CDR1 is MNHEY and CDR2 SVGEGT. The CDR3 DNA reads as TGTGCCAGCAGTTCGCGGGACAGGCCGAGTAATAGCAATCAGCCCCAGCATTTT. Its translation: CASSSRDRPSNSNQPQHF.

The genes are TRBV5-6 and TRBJ2-1; the D gene is possibly TRBD1 (6 bases). Germline CDR1 and CDR2: SGHDT and YYEEEE. V shed 4 bases and J shed 2 bases, with 13 bases lying between them. CDR3 length equals 15 residues. CDR3 nucleotides: TGTGCCAGCAGCGAGAGGGGGAAACCCTACAATGAGCAGTTCTTC. Amino acids: CASSERGKPYNEQFF.

The rearrangement joins TRBV7-9 to TRBJ2-1; TRBD1 matches at 10 bases. Germline CDR1 and CDR2: SEHNR and FQNEAQ (reference sequence). Losses at the gene ends were 1 base for V and 6 bases for J; bases not matched to a gene: 0. There are 14 residues in the CDR3. The CDR3 coding sequence is TGTGCCAGCAGCTTAGGGACAGGGGGCAATGAGCAGTTCTTC. Translating gives CASSLGTGGNEQFF.

V gene TRBV2 combines with J gene TRBJ1-2; 7 bases are shared with TRBD1. The germline V gene has CDR1 SNHLY and CDR2 FYNNEI. The CDR3 runs to 14 residues. V dropped 6 bases and J dropped 2; count of bases not matched to a gene: 6. The CDR3: CASSIPGQNYGYTF. The CDR3 region has the DNA TGTGCCAGCAGCATTCCGGGACAGAACTATGGCTACACCTTC.

This chain uses TRBV19 with TRBJ2-1, with 9 bases aligning to TRBD1. After removal of 3 bases from V and 6 bases from J, the junction contained 9 bases not matched to a gene. The CDR3 has 16 amino acids. Germline CDR1 is LNHDA and CDR2 is SQIVND (reference sequence). DNA for the CDR3: TGTGCCAGTAGTATTACCTCGGGACAGGGATCCAATGAGCAGTTCTTC. It is translated as CASSITSGQGSNEQFF.

The chain carries TRBV10-3 and TRBJ2-7; TRBD2 matches at 8 bases. Trimming cost V 4 bases and J 2 bases; bases outside gene matches: 1. The CDR3 length is 13 residues. In germline, CDR1 is ENHRY, CDR2 SYGVKD. The CDR3, as DNA: TGTGCCATCAGTGCGGGGGGGGCCTACGAGCAGTACTTC. Translation gives CAISAGGAYEQYF.

This chain links TRBV5-6 with TRBJ1-2, with no clear D. With 2 bases removed from V and 8 bases from J, the gap between germline ends came to 10 bases. Germline V gene data show CDR1 as SGHDT and CDR2 as YYEEEE. This CDR3 is 12 amino acids long. CDR3 in amino acids: CASSLMDRGYTF. CDR3 bases: TGTGCCAGCAGCTTAATGGACCGAGGCTACACCTTC.

Concerning this clone itself: The final CDR3 position lacks the conserved phenylalanine or tryptophan, pointing to a likely read error. The limits of the CDR3 on the DNA are not certain, so only TCRdb's listed CDR3 is given. The chain recombines TRBV21-1 with TRBJ2-3; the listed D gene, TRBD2, was not tested against the DNA. TRBV21-1 is a known pseudogene. The CDR3 is 10 residues long, ends included. Here the CDR3 reads CASSKPSGRV.

This clone has just a few counts. This sequence joins TRBV4-3 and TRBJ2-1; TRBD2 matches at 8 bases. The CDR3 runs to 19 residues. CDR1 is LGHNA and CDR2 is YSLEER in the germline V gene. V trimming: 0 bases; J trimming: 1 base; junction bases outside the gene matches: 11. Here the CDR3 DNA reads TGCGCCAGCAGCCAAGAAGCAGGAGCGGGGGTACTTTCCTACAATGAGCAGTTCTTC. It specifies CASSQEAGAGVLSYNEQFF.

The chain is built from TRBV3-1 (or the pseudogene TRBV3-2) and TRBJ2-2; 10 nucleotides match TRBD1. Germline CDR1 and CDR2: LGHDT and YNNKEL (reference sequence). This CDR3 region has 17 residues. Losses at the gene ends were 0 bases for V and 8 bases for J; bases not matched to a gene: 9. CDR3 region: CASSQDRDRGDRGELFF. The CDR3 coding sequence is TGTGCCAGCAGCCAAGATAGGGACAGGGGCGACCGGGGGGAGCTGTTTTTT.

V usage is TRBV5-6 and J usage is TRBJ2-5; D may correspond to TRBD1 or TRBD2 (5 bases each). The V end was cut by 4 bases, the J end by 7 bases, with 14 bases between. CDR1 is SGHDT and CDR2 is YYEEEE in the germline V gene. This CDR3 has 13 residues. CDR3 coding DNA: TGTGCCAGCAGCCCAACCCGGGGCCGGACCCAGTACTTC. Translated, it gives CASSPTRGRTQYF. Based on the CDR3 plus reference TRBV5-6 and TRBJ2-5, the full variable domain is DAGVTQSPTHLIKTRGQQVTLRCSPKSGHDTVSWYQQALGQGPQFIFQYYEEEERQRGNFPDRFSGHQFPNYSSELNVNALLLGDSALYLCASSPTRGRTQYFGPGTRLLVL.

The chain recombines TRBV6-2 or TRBV6-3 with TRBJ2-2, with D perhaps TRBD1 (6 bases). Between the trimmed V and J ends, which lost 6 bases and 4 bases, there was a span of 18 bases. CDR1 and CDR2 (germline): MNHEY, SVGEGT. The CDR3 totals 16 residues. The DNA for the CDR3 is TGTGCCAGCAGCCGCCGGACTGGGACAAGCACCGGGGAGCTGTTTTTT. Its translation is CASSRRTGTSTGELFF.

The J gene is TRBJ1-3, the V gene TRBV28; D uncertain. The V gene's germline CDR1 is MDHEN and CDR2 SYDVKM. CDR3 size: 14 residues. The germline V and J ends were trimmed by 2 bases and 2 bases, with 7 bases remaining between them. CDR3 coding DNA: TGTGCCAGCAGTTTACCCGGGACTGGAAACACCATATATTTT. This translates into CASSLPGTGNTIYF.

The chain couples TRBV9 to TRBJ1-1, with no clear D. The germline gives CDR1 SGDLS, CDR2 YYNGEE. CDR3 length equals 14 residues. Trimming took off 4 bases at V and 0 bases at J, with 10 bases between the two ends. Written as DNA, the CDR3 is TGTGCCAGCAGCAGGCCTGGTGTGAACACTGAAGCTTTCTTT. It translates to CASSRPGVNTEAFF.

In its sample, this clone was seen once. The chain recombines TRBV6-2 or TRBV6-3 with TRBJ1-2, with D unclear. The CDR3 is 12 residues long. The germline V and J ends were trimmed by 2 bases and 4 bases, with 5 bases remaining between them. Germline CDR1 reads MNHEY; CDR2 reads SVGEGT. The CDR3 region has the DNA TGTGCCAGCAGTTACAACGGCTATGGCTACACCTTC. Translation gives CASSYNGYGYTF.

The chain uses TRBV28 and TRBJ1-2; 9 bases align to TRBD1. CDR1 is MDHEN, CDR2 SYDVKM, per germline. CDR3 length: 13 amino acids. The ends lost 6 bases at V and 7 bases at J; junction bases unmatched: 6. The CDR3 reads CASRRDRAGGYTF. CDR3 DNA sequence: TGTGCCAGCAGGCGGGACAGGGCAGGTGGCTACACCTTC.

The gene calls are TRBV2 and TRBJ2-7, with D possibly being TRBD1 or TRBD2 (5 bases each). The CDR3 is made up of 14 amino acids. Trimming stripped 3 bases from V and 3 bases from J, with 12 bases between. CDR1 and CDR2 (germline): SNHLY, FYNNEI. The CDR3, as DNA: TGTGCCAGCAGTGACGGGTTTGGGGGCTACGAGCAGTACTTC. Protein product: CASSDGFGGYEQYF.

The V gene is TRBV10-3, the J gene TRBJ2-1; possible D gene TRBD1, 6 bases. The CDR3 has 13 residues. Germline loops: CDR1 ENHRY, CDR2 SYGVKD. The V gene lost 4 bases and the J gene lost 4 bases, with 8 bases spanning the gap. The CDR3 bases are TGTGCCATCAGTGTAGGGACATACAATGAGCAGTTCTTC. Residues: CAISVGTYNEQFF.

The gene calls are TRBV5-1 and TRBJ2-7; the D gene is possibly TRBD1 (6 bases). The CDR3 loop spans 16 amino acids. Germline CDR1 SGHRS, CDR2 YFSETQ. V lost 4 bases, J lost 3 bases, and 20 bases lay in between. The DNA for the CDR3 is TGCGCCAGCAGCCCAAACTCAGGGGATTACTACTACGAGCAGTACTTC. Translating it yields CASSPNSGDYYYEQYF. Full variable domain (outside the CDR3, taken from reference TRBV5-1 and TRBJ2-7): KAGVTQTPRYLIKTRGQQVTLSCSPISGHRSVSWYQQTPGQGLQFLFEYFSETQRNKGNFPGRFSGRQFSNSRSEMNVSTLELGDSALYLCASSPNSGDYYYEQYFGPGTRLTVT.

CDR3 sequence: CASTEPNYGYTF. CDR3 nucleotide sequence: TGTGCCAGCACCGAGCCTAACTATGGCTACACCTTC. The J gene is TRBJ1-2, the V gene TRBV28, with D unclear. Deletions cut 7 bases from V and 0 bases from J, with 6 bases between. This CDR3 region has 12 residues. The germline V gene has CDR1 MDHEN and CDR2 SYDVKM.

The chain has TRBV5-1 and TRBJ2-7, with D perhaps matching TRBD2 (6 bases). The CDR3 covers 17 residues. V gave up 1 base and J gave up 4 bases, with 21 bases separating them. CDR1 is SGHRS and CDR2 is YFSETQ in the germline V gene. CDR3 bases: TGCGCCAGCAGCTTGATAGGGGTGGGTAGCGGCTCATACGAGCAGTACTTC. Translating gives CASSLIGVGSGSYEQYF.

This sequence joins TRBV6-4 and TRBJ2-3; D possibly corresponds to TRBD2 (5 bases). CDR1 is MRHNA, CDR2 SNTAGT, per germline. The germline V and J ends were trimmed by 2 bases and 4 bases, with 7 bases remaining between them. This CDR3 spans 13 amino acids. CDR3 sequence (DNA): TGTGCCAGCAGTGACGGTAGCGCAGATACGCAGTATTTT. It specifies CASSDGSADTQYF.

The chain is built from TRBV5-1 and TRBJ2-5; D is perhaps TRBD1 or TRBD2 (6 bases each). Trimming took 4 bases from V and 2 from J, leaving 12 bases between them. There are 14 residues in the CDR3. CDR1 and CDR2 from the germline V gene are SGHRS and YFSETQ. This CDR3 is CASSRGAGQETQYF. CDR3 sequence (DNA): TGCGCCAGCAGCAGGGGGGCGGGACAAGAGACCCAGTACTTC.